This TCR beta chain was identified in a study of beta chain features in type 1 diabetes (dated by TCRdb to between 2018 and 2020). About the investigation overall: Mean age, gender distribution, total cell number and subset yield were not different between patients and healthy donors. A total of about 110 million sorted cells were examined across all samples, and the number of cells per subset was strongly correlated with RNA yield. Whereas all 28 donors provided naive and central memory subsets, regulatory and stem cell-like memory subsets were isolated from just 8 patients and about 8 healthy donors. In the study, TCRB repertoires of sorted circulating CD4+ T cell subsets from recently diagnosed type 1 diabetes patients were compared with those of matched healthy donors. Broad study findings and their caveats: Sequencing cDNA rather than genomic DNA could over-represent highly expressing activated cells, although activation and CD3 levels did not differ between groups. A moderate but significant shortening of TCRB CDR3 length was observed in type 1 diabetes patients in all four CD4+ subsets. Only small numbers of individuals were included in the HLA sub-analyses, which left unresolved whether HLA type had any influence on TCRB rearrangement. Shorter templates might have been favored by PCR, but patient and control samples were amplified and corrected together, so both groups would have been affected equally by any skew. At VDJ recombination sites, type 1 diabetes patients had fewer insertions and more deleted nucleotides, which implies abnormalities in thymic rearrangement. Naive, central memory and regulatory TCRB repertoires appeared more similar among patients than among healthy donors.

In the germline V gene (reference sequence), CDR1 corresponds to SEHNR and CDR2 to FQNEAQ. Germline trimming: 6 bases from V, 2 bases from J; junction bases outside gene matches: 12. There are 16 amino acids in the CDR3, from cysteine to phenylalanine inclusive. The read is trimmed to its CDR3 DNA, 48 bases read in frame from base 1. Each donor gave one peripheral blood draw, averaging approximately 110 mL, which was collected into heparinised tubes. Using a panel that included CD45RO, CCR7, CD25, CD127, CD95 and CD27, naive, central memory, regulatory and stem cell-like memory CD4+ T cells were sorted on a BD FACSAria II. Purity was above 95% for every sorted population. PBMCs were isolated immediately by Lymphoprep density gradient centrifugation and stained directly without culture. So that batch effects would be minimized, each experiment stained and sorted samples in pairs, pairing one healthy donor with one patient.

All of the isolated RNA was reverse transcribed with the High Capacity cDNA Reverse Transcription Kit, so expressed TCRB transcripts were sequenced. Survey-depth immunoSEQ sequencing was performed on stem cell-like memory T cell samples, with an average of about 1.01 million total reads per sample. Sorted cells were lysed in RLT buffer, and RNA was extracted using DNase-treated RNeasy Micro or Mini kits according to cell number. Each cell subset was processed separately to prevent cross-contamination, with patient and healthy donor samples processed together. The immunoSEQ multiplex PCR was used to amplify TCRB sequences from cDNA, generating 87-bp fragments that spanned the CDR3 region. Sequencing of the amplicons was done on the Illumina HiSeq platform. The published analysis was carried out like this. PCR bias was corrected computationally using synthetic template baselines, and reads within Hamming distance 2 were collapsed, with unmergeable singletons discarded. Reads were aligned against IMGT to assign V, D and J genes, CDR3 length and insertions or deletions at six rearrangement sites. Clonotype counts were normalized to sorted cell number within each subset before computing true diversity and Gini coefficients with the tcR R package. Repertoire sharing was quantified using the overlap coefficient calculated on TCRB nucleotide sequences. As stored in TCRdb, this immuneACCESS dataset retains in-frame rearrangements with V and J assigned. A fraction of the clones does not appear; measured against another copy, unresolved V genes explain less than half of the discrepancy, and the remainder lacks a known reason. The V and J calls and clone size are taken from that table; D and trimming were inferred from the DNA. The sample table records tens of thousands of clones; about 50% of these occur just once. 0.2% to 0.3% of the sample goes to the ten largest clones.

Details on this clone: Its antigen is currently not known. Base qualities are not recorded, but no much larger clone differs from it by a single base.

The sample consisted of stem cell memory CD4+ T cells from blood. Interpreted using the paper, the cell subset or site label stands for: stem cell-like memory CD4+ T cells. This TCR was recovered from a young woman in good health. Recombination linked TRBV7-9 to TRBJ2-5; 7 central bases correspond to TRBD1. CDR3 region: CASRPGWDSKQETQYF. The nucleotides read TGTGCCAGCAGGCCTGGATGGGACAGCAAGCAAGAGACCCAGTACTTC.